The rows below give T cell receptor beta chains drawn from one sample of a study of blood T cell repertoires in COVID-19. Method: immunoSEQ multiplex PCR; TCRdb's copy keeps in-frame clones and lacks some. The sample consists of approximately 160,000 clones, approximately 84% of them appearing once. Sequenced material: peripheral blood. These receptors were taken from a man aged 40-49 years who had recovered from COVID-19. Each CDR3 is given with its conserved first and last residue. D genes are given only for firm matches. Not every row has a clone size; where given, it reads once, few, many or a size class.

abundance	v_gene	d_gene	j_gene	CDR3nt	CDR3aa
NA	TRBV4-3	TRBD2	TRBJ2-1	TGCGCCAGCAGCCTATACCCGGGACTAGGCTACAATGAGCAGTTCTTC	CASSLYPGLGYNEQFF
NA	TRBV7-9	TRBD1	TRBJ2-3	TGTGCCAGCAAGGGACAGAGCACAGATACGCAGTATTTT	CASKGQSTDTQYF
NA	TRBV29-1	TRBD1	TRBJ1-1	TGCAGCGTGAAGGACAGGGCCACTGAAGCTTTCTTT	CSVKDRATEAFF
NA	TRBV7-3	TRBD1	TRBJ2-5	TGTGCCAGCAGCTTAACGGGACAGGGCCAAGAGACCCAGTACTTC	CASSLTGQGQETQYF
NA	TRBV6-5	TRBD1	TRBJ2-7	TGTGCCAGCAGCTCGGACAGGGAAGGCGGCTACGAGCAGTACTTC	CASSSDREGGYEQYF
NA	TRBV21-1	NA	TRBJ2-3	TGTGCCAGCAGCAAAGTTACGACTAGCGGGAGGAAGACAGATACGCAGTATTTT	CASSKVTTSGRKTDTQYF
NA	TRBV11-2	NA	TRBJ2-3	TGTGCCAGCAGCTCTACGGGACACCTCTTAGATACGCAGTATTTT	CASSSTGHLLDTQYF
NA	TRBV12-3/TRBV12-4	NA	TRBJ2-7	TGTGCCAGCAGTCTTAATTACGAGCAGTACTTC	CASSLNYEQYF
NA	TRBV29-1	NA	TRBJ2-5	TGCAGCGTTTTTCGTATTCCGGGACAAGGGAAAGAGACCCAGTACTTC	CSVFRIPGQGKETQYF
NA	TRBV9	NA	TRBJ2-7	TGTGCCAGCAGCGTAGGCCCAGGGGGGCGAGAGCAGTACTTC	CASSVGPGGREQYF
NA	TRBV7-2	TRBD1	TRBJ1-1	TGTGCCAGCAGCTTACTCATACAGACAGGGCGCCCCACTGAAGCTTTCTTT	CASSLLIQTGRPTEAFF
NA	TRBV14	TRBD2	TRBJ2-1	TGTGCCAGCAGCCGGACTAGCGGGTACAATGAGCAGTTCTTC	CASSRTSGYNEQFF
NA	TRBV19	TRBD1	TRBJ2-7	TGTGCCAGTAGACAGGCCGGGACAGGGAACCGAGGGGAGCAGTACTTC	CASRQAGTGNRGEQYF
NA	TRBV19	TRBD2	TRBJ2-7	TGTGCCAGTAGCTCCTTAGGGACTAGCGGGATTCTCGAGCAGTACTTC	CASSSLGTSGILEQYF
NA	TRBV2	NA	TRBJ2-2	TGTGCCAGCAGAGGGGTGCGGAACACCGGGGAGCTGTTTTTT	CASRGVRNTGELFF
NA	TRBV7-9	NA	TRBJ1-2	TGTGCCAGCAGCCGAGAAGGCCACGGGGGCTACACCTTC	CASSREGHGGYTF
few	TRBV9	NA	TRBJ2-4	TGTGCCAGCAGCCGAGGGGGGGACATTCAGTACTTC	CASSRGGDIQYF
NA	TRBV7-8	TRBD2	TRBJ2-1	TGTGCCCTCGGGGGTAGCGGGAGGGGGGATGAGCAGTTCTTC	CALGGSGRGDEQFF
NA	TRBV18	TRBD2	TRBJ2-5	TGTGCCAGCTCACCAATTGGCGGGGGGGCAATCACGGAGACCCAGTACTTC	CASSPIGGGAITETQYF
NA	TRBV4-3	NA	TRBJ1-2	TGCGCCAGCAGCCAAGATAGGGGGACCGTCTATGGCTACACCTTC	CASSQDRGTVYGYTF
NA	TRBV28	TRBD2	TRBJ2-1	TGTGCCAGCTCGCCCTTTGGGACTAGCATCTACAATGAGCAGTTCTTC	CASSPFGTSIYNEQFF
NA	TRBV12-3/TRBV12-4	NA	TRBJ1-2	TGTGCCAGCAGTTTAGCGGAGGGGCGAGGCTACACCTTC	CASSLAEGRGYTF
NA	TRBV4-3	TRBD1	TRBJ1-5	TGCGCCAGCAGCCCCGGACAGGGCGGACAGCCCCAGCATTTT	CASSPGQGGQPQHF
NA	TRBV30	NA	TRBJ1-1	TGTGCCTGGAGTCAGAGCGCTGAAGCTTTCTTT	CAWSQSAEAFF
NA	TRBV24-1	NA	TRBJ2-2	TGTGCCACCAGTGATGAGCTGAACACCGGGGAGCTGTTTTTT	CATSDELNTGELFF
NA	TRBV4-2	TRBD1	TRBJ2-2	TGTGCCAGCAGCCGGGACCGGGACAGGGCAAACACCGGGGAGCTGTTTTTT	CASSRDRDRANTGELFF
few	TRBV11-3	NA	TRBJ1-1	TGTGCCAGCAGCTTCGGGTTCATGAACACTGAAGCTTTCTTT	CASSFGFMNTEAFF
NA	TRBV7-2	TRBD1	TRBJ1-2	TGTGCCAGCAGCTATAGGGGGCAGGGGAGCGGCTACACCTTC	CASSYRGQGSGYTF
NA	TRBV4-2	NA	TRBJ1-2	TGTGCCAGCAGCCAAGATAAGGGGCGAGCTGGCTACACCTTC	CASSQDKGRAGYTF
NA	TRBV7-2	NA	TRBJ1-2	TGTGCCAGCAGCGAATGGGGTGGGGGCGGCAGCTATGGCTACACCTTC	CASSEWGGGGSYGYTF
NA	TRBV3-1/TRBV3-2	TRBD2	TRBJ2-1	TGTGCCAGCAGCGGTAGCGGGAGGGCCTGGGGGGAGCAGTTCTTC	CASSGSGRAWGEQFF
NA	TRBV6-2/TRBV6-3	NA	TRBJ1-1	TGTGCCAGCAGTTCTATCACTGAAGCTTTCTTT	CASSSITEAFF
NA	TRBV5-4	NA	TRBJ1-6	TGTGCCAGCAGCTTGCCGGACAGACAAACGGCACCCCTCCACTTT	CASSLPDRQTAPLHF
NA	TRBV11-3	TRBD1	TRBJ2-3	TGTGCCAGCAGCTCGGGACAGGGGGGCACAGATACGCAGTATTTT	CASSSGQGGTDTQYF
NA	TRBV7-2	NA	TRBJ1-1	TGTGCCAGCAGCCTCGTCCGTAACACTGAAGCTTTCTTT	CASSLVRNTEAFF
NA	TRBV7-2	TRBD2	TRBJ2-1	TGTGCCAGCAGCCCCAGGACTAGCGGATACAATGAGCAGTTCTTC	CASSPRTSGYNEQFF
NA	TRBV11-2	NA	TRBJ2-1	TGTGCCAGCAGCTTAGGGAGCGAACCCCGGTACAATGAGCAGTTCTTC	CASSLGSEPRYNEQFF
NA	TRBV27	NA	TRBJ2-3	TGTGCCAGCAGCACGCTTCGCGATAGCACAGATACGCAGTATTTT	CASSTLRDSTDTQYF
NA	TRBV4-1	NA	TRBJ1-2	TGCGCCAGCAGCCCAGGGGTCGGCTACACCTTC	CASSPGVGYTF
NA	TRBV28	TRBD1	TRBJ1-1	TGTGCCAGCAGGTGGGACAGAGACACTGAAGCTTTCTTT	CASRWDRDTEAFF
NA	TRBV6-4	NA	TRBJ2-1	TGTGCCAGCAGTGAACACGGTCGGGGGACAGCCTCCTACAATGAGCAGTTCTTC	CASSEHGRGTASYNEQFF
NA	TRBV29-1	TRBD2	TRBJ2-5	TGCAGCGTTGTTCCCCTCGCGGGAGGGCCTGTAGAGACCCAGTACTTC	CSVVPLAGGPVETQYF
NA	TRBV29-1	NA	TRBJ2-7	TGCAGCGTTGGGGTAACCCTACAGTCCGAGCAGTACTTC	CSVGVTLQSEQYF
NA	TRBV7-9	NA	TRBJ2-2	TGTGCCAGCAGCTTCAGTGCCGGGGAGCTGTTTTTT	CASSFSAGELFF
NA	TRBV5-4	TRBD1	TRBJ1-2	TGTGCCAGCAGCTTTCATCTAGGGGGCGACTATGGCTACACCTTC	CASSFHLGGDYGYTF
NA	TRBV7-8	NA	TRBJ1-5	TGTGCCAGCAGCTTGCTACTGGGGGCGACTTCAAATCAGCCCCAGCATTTT	CASSLLLGATSNQPQHF
NA	TRBV5-1	TRBD2	TRBJ2-7	TGCGCCAGCAGCTTCGGAGGTAGAGCGGGAGGGCCGTACGAGCAGTACTTC	CASSFGGRAGGPYEQYF
NA	TRBV13	TRBD1	TRBJ2-7	TGTGCCAGCAGAGGTGTAGGGACAGGGAGCTACGAGCAGTACTTC	CASRGVGTGSYEQYF
NA	TRBV12-5	NA	TRBJ1-1	TGTGCTAGTGGTTTGGAGGGAAGGGGTGAAGCTTTCTTT	CASGLEGRGEAFF
NA	TRBV6-1	NA	TRBJ1-1	TGTGCCAGCAGTGATGGGAGGAGCATGAACACTGAAGCTTTCTTT	CASSDGRSMNTEAFF